This passage covers 32 T cell receptor beta chains from one sample sequenced in a study of cytomegalovirus exposure and HLA in healthy donors. The table came from immunoSEQ multiplex PCR; TCRdb's copy has only in-frame clones and leaves some out. This sample has about 330,000 clones, with roughly 87% found just once. Specimen: PBMCs. All receptors come from a woman under 40 in good health and CMV-seropositive.

J is TRBJ2-1 and V is TRBV29-1; D possibly matches TRBD1 or TRBD2 (7 bases each). This CDR3 contains 14 residues. Germline CDR1 SQVTM, CDR2 ANQGSEA. Deletions cut 6 bases from V and 2 bases from J, with 14 bases between. The CDR3 nucleotides are TGCAGCGTATGGGGGGGACAGACCTACAATGAGCAGTTCTTC. Amino acid sequence: CSVWGGQTYNEQFF.

The chain combines TRBV9 with TRBJ2-3; 7 bases map to TRBD1. The CDR3 has 14 residues. Germline trimming cut 3 bases from V and 3 bases from J; bases unmatched to any gene: 4. Germline loops: CDR1 SGDLS, CDR2 YYNGEE. The CDR3 coding sequence is TGTGCCAGCAGCGCGACAGGGTCGACAGATACGCAGTATTTT. Residues: CASSATGSTDTQYF. Full variable domain (missing parts from reference TRBV9 and TRBJ2-3): DSGVTQTPKHLITATGQRVTLRCSPRSGDLSVYWYQQSLDQGLQFLIQYYNGEERAKGNILERFSAQQFPDLHSELNLSSLELGDSALYFCASSATGSTDTQYFGPGTRLTVL.

The CDR3 sequence: CASSLATRNTGELFF. The CDR3 nucleotides are TGTGCCAGCAGCTTAGCGACCCGGAACACCGGGGAGCTGTTTTTT. The chain uses TRBV7-8 and TRBJ2-2; D is undetermined. V gave up 0 bases and J gave up 1 base, with 6 bases separating them. This CDR3 spans 15 amino acids. Germline values: CDR1 SGHVS, CDR2 FQNEAQ.

J is TRBJ2-2 and V is TRBV9; TRBD1 agrees at 8 bases. The CDR3 runs to 16 residues. The V and J ends lost 4 bases and 0 bases, in that order; junction bases with no gene match: 5. The germline V gene has CDR1 SGDLS and CDR2 YYNGEE. The CDR3 sequence: CASSPRTGSNTGELFF. CDR3 nucleotides: TGTGCCAGCAGCCCCCGGACAGGGTCGAACACCGGGGAGCTGTTTTTT.

The chain couples TRBV5-1 to TRBJ2-6, with a weak D call TRBD2 (6 bases). The V and J ends lost 0 bases and 0 bases respectively, with 13 bases between them. Germline V gene data show CDR1 as SGHRS and CDR2 as YFSETQ. The CDR3 is made up of 18 amino acids. The DNA for the CDR3 is TGCGCCAGCAGCTTGGCGGGGGTCGGGGTCTCTGGGGCCAACGTCCTGACTTTC. Translating it yields CASSLAGVGVSGANVLTF.

This sequence joins TRBV4-1 and TRBJ2-3; 7 bases agree with TRBD1. The CDR3 has 14 residues. V lost 0 bases to trimming and J lost 4 bases; unmatched junction nucleotides: 1. Germline V CDR1 and CDR2: MGHRA, YSYEKL. CDR3 amino acids: CASSQDTGADTQYF. CDR3 bases: TGCGCCAGCAGCCAAGATACAGGGGCAGATACGCAGTATTTT.

This clone was counted a few times. The chain uses TRBV11-2 and TRBJ2-5; 7 bases match TRBD2. Trimming at V came to 0 bases and at J to 7 bases, leaving 5 bases not matched to a gene. The germline CDR1 and CDR2 sequences are SGHAT and FQNNGV. The CDR3 contains 14 residues. CDR3 coding DNA: TGTGCCAGCAGCTTAGATTCGGGGGGAGGGACCCAGTACTTC. Translated: CASSLDSGGGTQYF.

The chain joins TRBV13 to TRBJ2-7; possible D gene TRBD2, 7 bases. The CDR3 totals 16 residues. The V end was cut by 0 bases, the J end by 2 bases, with 14 bases between. Germline loops: CDR1 PRHDT, CDR2 FYEKMQ (reference sequence). Here the CDR3 reads CASSLGYREGAYEQYF. The DNA of the CDR3 is TGTGCCAGCAGCTTAGGGTACAGGGAGGGGGCCTACGAGCAGTACTTC.

The J gene is TRBJ2-3, the V gene TRBV29-1; tentatively, D is TRBD1 or TRBD2 (7 bases each). CDR1 is SQVTM, CDR2 ANQGSEA, per germline. The V end lost 7 bases, the J end lost 0 bases, and 17 bases lay between the germline ends. The CDR3 has 15 amino acids. As DNA, the CDR3 is TGCAGCGCCCCGACAGGGAGGGGTAGCACAGATACGCAGTATTTT. Translating it yields CSAPTGRGSTDTQYF.

V and J are TRBV27 and TRBJ1-5; D possibly corresponds to TRBD1 (6 bases). The germline V gene encodes CDR1 MNHEY and CDR2 SMNVEV (reference sequence). The CDR3 is 14 residues long. The V end lost 4 bases, the J end lost 1 base, and 8 bases lay between the germline ends. This CDR3 is CASSWQGSNQPQHF. The CDR3 DNA sequence: TGTGCCAGCAGTTGGCAGGGGAGCAATCAGCCCCAGCATTTT.

This clone was recorded a few times. The chain links TRBV19 to TRBJ2-5, with 8 bases aligning to TRBD1. From germline, CDR1 is LNHDA and CDR2 SQIVND (reference sequence). This CDR3 is 12 amino acids long. V lost 7 bases to trimming and J lost 5 bases; unmatched junction nucleotides: 3. In nucleotides, the CDR3 is TGTGCCAGTAAGGACAGGGAGGAGACCCAGTACTTC. Translated: CASKDREETQYF. Complete variable domain (other parts from reference TRBV19 and TRBJ2-5): DGGITQSPKYLFRKEGQNVTLSCEQNLNHDAMYWYRQDPGQGLRLIYYSQIVNDFQKGDIAEGYSVSREKKESFPLTVTSAQKNPTAFYLCASKDREETQYFGPGTRLLVL.

This clone appeared a few times. The chain links TRBV10-3 to TRBJ2-3; tentative D call: TRBD1 (6 bases). CDR3 length: 12 amino acids. V lost 2 bases and J 6 bases, leaving 6 bases between the germline ends. Germline assignment: CDR1 ENHRY and CDR2 SYGVKD. The CDR3 region has the DNA TGTGCCATCAGTGAGAGGGGGGATACGCAGTATTTT. It is translated as CAISERGDTQYF.

V is TRBV14 and J is TRBJ2-7, with D perhaps TRBD2 (6 bases). CDR1 is SGHDN and CDR2 is FVKESK in the germline V gene. The V end was cut by 4 bases, the J end by 4 bases, with 8 bases between. CDR3 size: 12 residues. CDR3 in DNA: TGTGCCAGCAGCCTAGGAGGGTACGAGCAGTACTTC. Translating it yields CASSLGGYEQYF.

The rearrangement joins TRBV6-5 to TRBJ2-7, with D uncertain. CDR1 is MNHEY and CDR2 is SVGAGI in the germline V gene. The CDR3 length is 16 residues. Trimming removed 0 bases at V and 4 bases at J, with 16 bases between. The CDR3 loop reads CASSYSGNLQAYEQYF. DNA of the CDR3: TGTGCCAGCAGTTACTCGGGTAATTTGCAGGCTTACGAGCAGTACTTC.

This rearrangement joins TRBV4-1 to TRBJ2-7; a possible D gene is TRBD1 (8 bases). Germline CDR1 and CDR2: MGHRA and YSYEKL. Between the trimmed V and J ends, which lost 3 bases and 2 bases, there was a span of 14 bases. This CDR3 region has 15 residues. The CDR3 sequence: CASSHDRGGPYEQYF. DNA for the CDR3: TGCGCCAGCAGCCACGACAGGGGAGGGCCCTACGAGCAGTACTTC.

The V call is TRBV11-2, the J call TRBJ1-2; D not certain. Trimming stripped 2 bases from V and 4 bases from J, with 14 bases between. The CDR3 has 15 amino acids. Germline values: CDR1 SGHAT, CDR2 FQNNGV. CDR3 nucleotide sequence: TGTGCCAGCAGCTTAATCCCCCGGACTGCCTATGGCTACACCTTC. Amino acid sequence: CASSLIPRTAYGYTF.

The chain recombines TRBV27 with TRBJ2-7, with D tentatively TRBD1 (5 bases). V lost 1 base and J lost 2, with 9 bases in between. Germline CDR1 MNHEY, CDR2 SMNVEV (reference sequence). The CDR3 totals 14 residues. The CDR3 sequence: CASSLWGATYEQYF. The CDR3 DNA reads TGTGCCAGCAGTTTATGGGGCGCCACCTACGAGCAGTACTTC.

In DNA, the CDR3 is TGTGCCAGCAGCCCACCCGTCCCGGACAGCCACAATGAGCAGTTCTTC. Translated, it gives CASSPPVPDSHNEQFF. The J gene is TRBJ2-1, the V gene TRBV9, with D tentatively TRBD1 (6 bases). Germline loops: CDR1 SGDLS, CDR2 YYNGEE. V was clipped by 4 bases and J by 5 bases, with 19 bases between them. The CDR3 sequence is 16 residues long. Full variable domain (missing parts from reference TRBV9 and TRBJ2-1): DSGVTQTPKHLITATGQRVTLRCSPRSGDLSVYWYQQSLDQGLQFLIQYYNGEERAKGNILERFSAQQFPDLHSELNLSSLELGDSALYFCASSPPVPDSHNEQFFGPGTRLTVL.

The rearrangement uses TRBV5-6 and TRBJ1-2; D not resolved. Germline V gives CDR1 SGHDT, CDR2 YYEEEE. With 4 bases removed from V and 3 bases from J, the gap between germline ends came to 16 bases. The CDR3 is 15 amino acids. In DNA, the CDR3 is TGTGCCAGCAGCCCACGACGGACCGAGGACTATGGCTACACCTTC. Translated, it gives CASSPRRTEDYGYTF.

This clone was counted between two and nine times. The V and J genes are TRBV2 and TRBJ1-5, with a tentative D call TRBD1 (6 bases). There are 17 residues in the CDR3. In germline, CDR1 is SNHLY, CDR2 FYNNEI. Trimming pared 2 bases from V and 2 bases from J, leaving 16 bases between. Here the CDR3 reads CASSEHWGPGGNQPQHF. DNA of the CDR3: TGTGCCAGCAGTGAACACTGGGGCCCAGGGGGCAATCAGCCCCAGCATTTT. The whole variable domain, filled in from reference TRBV2 and TRBJ1-5, reads EPEVTQTPSHQVTQMGQEVILRCVPISNHLYFYWYRQILGQKVEFLVSFYNNEISEKSEIFDDQFSVERPDGSNFTLKIRSTKLEDSAMYFCASSEHWGPGGNQPQHFGDGTRLSIL.

The V call is TRBV19, the J call TRBJ2-7; D gene uncertain. The CDR3 totals 14 residues. The V end lost 1 base, the J end lost 3 bases, and 10 bases lay between the germline ends. Germline lookup yields CDR1 LNHDA and CDR2 SQIVND (reference sequence). The CDR3 DNA reads as TGTGCCAGTAGTATAGCAGCCGGCTACTACGAGCAGTACTTC. As protein: CASSIAAGYYEQYF. The full variable domain, completed using reference TRBV19 and TRBJ2-7, is DGGITQSPKYLFRKEGQNVTLSCEQNLNHDAMYWYRQDPGQGLRLIYYSQIVNDFQKGDIAEGYSVSREKKESFPLTVTSAQKNPTAFYLCASSIAAGYYEQYFGPGTRLTVT.

The chain joins TRBV28 to TRBJ1-5, with 10 positions matching TRBD1. The CDR3 is 15 residues long. The V segment lost 6 bases and the J segment 4 bases; nucleotides outside the gene matches: 6. Germline CDR1 is MDHEN and CDR2 is SYDVKM. CDR3 coding DNA: TGTGCCAGCAGCCGGACAGGGGGACTAAATCAGCCCCAGCATTTT. This encodes CASSRTGGLNQPQHF.

The rearrangement joins TRBV2 to TRBJ2-5; D uncertain. Germline assignment: CDR1 SNHLY and CDR2 FYNNEI. V lost 8 bases, J lost 4 bases, and 14 bases lay in between. CDR3 length: 13 residues. This chain's CDR3 is CASRFGSGETQYF. The CDR3 DNA reads TGTGCCAGCCGGTTTGGCTCGGGAGAGACCCAGTACTTC.

V gene TRBV30 combines with J gene TRBJ2-7; a weak D match, TRBD2 (6 bases). Trimming pared 4 bases from V and 2 bases from J, leaving 9 bases between. CDR1 GTSNPN and CDR2 SVGIG come from the germline V gene (reference sequence). The CDR3 covers 12 residues. CDR3 amino acids: CAWNSGTYEQYF. The DNA for the CDR3 is TGTGCCTGGAATAGCGGAACCTACGAGCAGTACTTC.

V is TRBV9 and J is TRBJ2-7, with TRBD2 matching over 14 bases. V trimming: 0 bases; J trimming: 8 bases; junction bases outside the gene matches: 7. This CDR3 is 16 amino acids long. The V gene's germline CDR1 is SGDLS and CDR2 YYNGEE. The CDR3 region has the DNA TGTGCCAGCAGCGTAGCCCCGGGACTAGCGGGAGCTCAGCAGTACTTC. This encodes CASSVAPGLAGAQQYF.

The chain has TRBV9 and TRBJ2-7; D is undetermined. The V and J ends lost 0 bases and 2 bases respectively, with 12 bases between them. Germline V gene data show CDR1 as SGDLS and CDR2 as YYNGEE. The CDR3 is 15 residues long. CDR3: CASSVEGGTPYEQYF. The CDR3 DNA sequence: TGTGCCAGCAGCGTAGAAGGCGGAACCCCCTACGAGCAGTACTTC.

The V call is TRBV29-1, the J call TRBJ2-2, with 9 bases that match TRBD2. Germline trimming cut 3 bases from V and 7 bases from J; bases unmatched to any gene: 9. Germline lookup yields CDR1 SQVTM and CDR2 ANQGSEA. The CDR3 is made up of 15 amino acids. The CDR3 is CSVDPAGGPGGELFF. In nucleotides, the CDR3 is TGCAGCGTTGACCCCGCGGGGGGGCCCGGCGGGGAGCTGTTTTTT.

This rearrangement joins TRBV27 to TRBJ2-1; TRBD2 matches 9 bases. The germline gives CDR1 MNHEY, CDR2 SMNVEV (reference sequence). The CDR3 length is 15 residues. V gave up 4 bases and J gave up 6 bases; unmatched junction bases: 7. CDR3 bases: TGTGCCAGCAGTTGGCTTGCGGGGGGGTCCAATGAGCAGTTCTTC. It specifies CASSWLAGGSNEQFF.

The rearrangement links TRBV19 to TRBJ2-7, with a possible D match to TRBD1 (5 bases). Germline CDR1 and CDR2: LNHDA and SQIVND (reference sequence). The CDR3 runs 14 residues. Trimming removed 4 bases at V and 3 bases at J, with 13 bases between. Written as DNA, the CDR3 is TGTGCCAGTAGTACAGGGCCTCAGGGCTACGAGCAGTACTTC. The encoded protein is CASSTGPQGYEQYF.

This sequence joins TRBV28 and TRBJ2-3; 10 positions agree with TRBD1. J was trimmed by 5 bases and V by 3 bases; bases with no gene match: 5. This CDR3 region has 15 residues. The germline gives CDR1 MDHEN, CDR2 SYDVKM. The CDR3 bases are TGTGCCAGCAGTTTCGCGGGACAGGGGATAGATACGCAGTATTTT. Its translation: CASSFAGQGIDTQYF. Full variable domain (missing parts from reference TRBV28 and TRBJ2-3): DVKVTQSSRYLVKRTGEKVFLECVQDMDHENMFWYRQDPGLGLRLIYFSYDVKMKEKGDIPEGYSVSREKKERFSLILESASTNQTSMYLCASSFAGQGIDTQYFGPGTRLTVL.

This sequence joins TRBV6-1 and TRBJ2-3; 7 positions match TRBD1. CDR1 is MNHNS, CDR2 SASEGT, per germline. CDR3 length: 15 amino acids. The junction had 4 bases not matched to a gene; V was cut back by 4 bases and J by 0 bases. Here the CDR3 reads CASSGRGQSTDTQYF. Written as DNA, the CDR3 is TGTGCCAGCAGTGGCAGGGGACAGAGCACAGATACGCAGTATTTT.

V gene TRBV4-1 combines with J gene TRBJ2-1, with TRBD2 matching 9 bases. After removal of 0 bases from V and 2 bases from J, the junction contained 5 bases not matched to a gene. The germline gives CDR1 MGHRA, CDR2 YSYEKL. The CDR3 has 17 amino acids. The CDR3 DNA sequence: TGCGCCAGCAGCCAAGATAGGGGCGGGGGGGCCTACAATGAGCAGTTCTTC. This translates into CASSQDRGGGAYNEQFF.